One and the same sample provided the 19 T cell receptor beta chains below, sequenced in a study of blood T cell repertoires in COVID-19. The method was immunoSEQ multiplex PCR; TCRdb's version includes in-frame clones alone and lacks a portion of them. The sample consists of fewer than 300,000 clones, 80% to 85% of them appearing once. Input material: peripheral blood. These receptors came from a woman in her sixties with active or convalescent COVID-19.

The V call is TRBV7-9, the J call TRBJ1-2; 8 nucleotides agree with TRBD1. The germline CDR1 and CDR2 sequences are SEHNR and FQNEAQ (reference sequence). The CDR3 is made up of 15 amino acids. Trimming at V came to 2 bases and at J to 5 bases, leaving 7 bases not matched to a gene. CDR3: CASSLPGQEAYGYTF. The CDR3 DNA follows: TGTGCCAGCAGCTTACCGGGACAGGAAGCATATGGCTACACCTTC.

The CDR3: CAISGTGLHGYGYTF. The CDR3 bases are TGTGCCATCAGTGGGACAGGGCTTCACGGCTATGGCTACACCTTC. The chain couples TRBV10-3 to TRBJ1-2, with 8 bases lining up with TRBD1. The germline CDR1 and CDR2 sequences are ENHRY and SYGVKD. Trimming took 4 bases from V and 4 from J; bases not matched to a gene: 8. This CDR3 contains 15 residues.

The V gene is TRBV5-6, the J gene TRBJ2-5; 7 bases match TRBD1. The germline V gene encodes CDR1 SGHDT and CDR2 YYEEEE. The CDR3 runs 14 residues. V lost 3 bases and J lost 4; bases outside the gene matches: 6. The CDR3 nucleotides are TGTGCCAGCAGCTACCTGACAGGGCGAGAGACCCAGTACTTC. Amino acid sequence: CASSYLTGRETQYF.

The chain links TRBV5-1 to TRBJ2-2; D is unresolved. There are 14 residues in the CDR3. CDR1 is SGHRS and CDR2 is YFSETQ in the germline V gene. The ends were cut back, 0 bases at V and 6 bases at J, with 9 bases in the middle. The CDR3 protein is CASSLATGPGELFF. Written as DNA, the CDR3 is TGCGCCAGCAGCTTGGCCACGGGTCCCGGGGAGCTGTTTTTT.

This rearrangement joins TRBV5-1 to TRBJ2-1, with D possibly being TRBD1 (5 bases). There are 13 residues in the CDR3. V lost 4 bases and J 7 bases, leaving 12 bases between the germline ends. Germline V CDR1 and CDR2: SGHRS, YFSETQ. The CDR3 reads CASSVPGKNEQFF. In nucleotides, the CDR3 is TGCGCCAGCAGCGTCCCAGGGAAGAATGAGCAGTTCTTC. The complete variable domain, with remaining parts taken from reference TRBV5-1 and TRBJ2-1, reads KAGVTQTPRYLIKTRGQQVTLSCSPISGHRSVSWYQQTPGQGLQFLFEYFSETQRNKGNFPGRFSGRQFSNSRSEMNVSTLELGDSALYLCASSVPGKNEQFFGPGTRLTVL.

The genes are TRBV13 and TRBJ1-1; possibly TRBD1 for D (6 bases). The CDR3 has 12 residues. V dropped 6 bases and J dropped 3 bases, with 8 bases sitting between them. CDR1 PRHDT and CDR2 FYEKMQ come from the germline V gene (reference sequence). CDR3 sequence (DNA): TGTGCCAGCAGTAAGGGGGACACTGAAGCTTTCTTT. This codes for CASSKGDTEAFF.

The chain uses TRBV9 and TRBJ2-5; maybe TRBD1 (6 bases). The CDR3 has 14 residues. Germline values: CDR1 SGDLS, CDR2 YYNGEE. V lost 0 bases and J lost 3, with 9 bases in between. CDR3 in DNA: TGTGCCAGCAGCGTAGGTGGGGGCGAAGAGACCCAGTACTTC. Translated: CASSVGGGEETQYF.

This clone was seen a handful of times. The V call is TRBV11-3, the J call TRBJ2-1, with 14 bases aligning to TRBD2. The CDR3 length is 16 residues. V was clipped by 5 bases and J by 8 bases; unmatched bases: 8. Per the germline V gene, CDR1 is SGHNT and CDR2 is YENEEA. The CDR3 loop reads CASSARLAGGLDEQFF. CDR3 coding DNA: TGTGCCAGCAGCGCAAGACTAGCGGGGGGGCTCGATGAGCAGTTCTTC.

The V gene is TRBV7-8, the J gene TRBJ2-3; perhaps TRBD2 as D (6 bases). CDR1 SGHVS and CDR2 FQNEAQ come from the germline V gene. V was clipped by 3 bases and J by 3 bases, with 10 bases between them. The CDR3 is 14 amino acids. CDR3 in amino acids: CASSFGTLTDTQYF. The CDR3 DNA reads TGTGCCAGCAGCTTTGGGACTCTTACAGATACGCAGTATTTT. The full variable domain, completed using reference TRBV7-8 and TRBJ2-3, is GAGVSQSPRYKVAKRGQDVALRCDPISGHVSLFWYQQALGQGPEFLTYFQNEAQLDKSGLPSDRFFAERPEGSVSTLKIQRTQQEDSAVYLCASSFGTLTDTQYFGPGTRLTVL.

The rearrangement joins TRBV6-5 to TRBJ2-7; perhaps TRBD1 as D (5 bases). V lost 2 bases to trimming and J lost 2 bases, with 10 bases between them. Germline values: CDR1 MNHEY, CDR2 SVGAGI. CDR3 length equals 14 residues. In DNA, the CDR3 is TGTGCCAGCAGTTACAGGACACCGACCTACGAGCAGTACTTC. Amino acid sequence: CASSYRTPTYEQYF.

This rearrangement joins TRBV28 to TRBJ1-2; the match to TRBD1 covers 7 bases. CDR1 and CDR2 (germline): MDHEN, SYDVKM. This CDR3 is 16 amino acids long. V lost 2 bases, J lost 4 bases, and 10 bases stayed unmatched. CDR3 nucleotides: TGTGCCAGCAGTTTAGGGTCGGACAGGTCCGGCTATGGCTACACCTTC. Translated, it gives CASSLGSDRSGYGYTF.

The V and J genes are TRBV7-3 and TRBJ2-5, with a tentative D call TRBD2 (7 bases). Germline CDR1 reads SGHTA; CDR2 reads FQGTGA. This CDR3 comprises 15 residues. Trimming stripped 4 bases from V and 5 bases from J, with 17 bases between. CDR3 in amino acids: CASSSTGSGTETQYF. CDR3 in DNA: TGTGCCAGCAGCTCTACAGGGAGCGGGACCGAGACCCAGTACTTC. Together with reference TRBV7-3 and TRBJ2-5, the CDR3 gives the full variable domain: GAGVSQTPSNKVTEKGKYVELRCDPISGHTALYWYRQSLGQGPEFLIYFQGTGAADDSGLPNDRFFAVRPEGSVSTLKIQRTERGDSAVYLCASSSTGSGTETQYFGPGTRLLVL.

J is TRBJ2-4 and V is TRBV5-6; D unclear. This CDR3 spans 17 amino acids. Trimming took 0 bases from V and 2 from J, leaving 15 bases between them. Germline V gene sequence: CDR1 SGHDT, CDR2 YYEEEE. CDR3 nucleotides: TGTGCCAGCAGCTTGGATGGGTGGAGAGGTACCAAAAACATTCAGTACTTC. Amino acid sequence: CASSLDGWRGTKNIQYF. Complete variable domain (other parts from reference TRBV5-6 and TRBJ2-4): DAGVTQSPTHLIKTRGQQVTLRCSPKSGHDTVSWYQQALGQGPQFIFQYYEEEERQRGNFPDRFSGHQFPNYSSELNVNALLLGDSALYLCASSLDGWRGTKNIQYFGAGTRLSVL.

This clone has a handful of counts. The gene calls are TRBV2 and TRBJ1-6; D is uncertain. From germline, CDR1 is SNHLY and CDR2 FYNNEI. The V end was cut by 1 base, the J end by 8 bases, with 18 bases between. CDR3 size: 17 residues. Written as DNA, the CDR3 is TGTGCCAGCAGTGAAGAGGTAGGAGCGTTCGCCGATTCACCCCTCCACTTT. It specifies CASSEEVGAFADSPLHF.

The V and J genes are TRBV2 and TRBJ2-1, with 12 bases aligning to TRBD2. V trimming: 3 bases; J trimming: 9 bases; junction bases outside the gene matches: 15. Germline V lookup: CDR1 SNHLY, CDR2 FYNNEI. There are 18 residues in the CDR3. CDR3: CASSERPASGGAVGEQFF. As DNA, the CDR3 is TGTGCCAGCAGTGAGCGTCCGGCTAGCGGGGGGGCGGTCGGTGAGCAGTTCTTC.

The count of this clone is one. The chain combines TRBV12-5 with TRBJ1-2; tentatively, D is TRBD1 (5 bases). This CDR3 has 14 residues. V lost 1 base and J lost 5, with 11 bases in between. Looked up from germline, CDR1 is LGHNT and CDR2 is FRNRAP. The CDR3 is CASGLGGAGYGYTF. The CDR3 coding sequence is TGTGCTAGTGGTTTGGGCGGGGCAGGTTATGGCTACACCTTC.

The rearrangement joins TRBV10-1 to TRBJ1-2; no firm D call. The germline CDR1 and CDR2 sequences are WNHNN and SYGVQD (reference sequence). Trimming took off 0 bases at V and 7 bases at J, with 9 bases between the two ends. The length of the CDR3 is 13 residues. The CDR3 DNA is TGCGCCAGCAGTGAGTCACTGTCCTCTGGCTACACCTTC. It translates to CASSESLSSGYTF.

The J gene is TRBJ2-7, the V gene TRBV9; the D gene is possibly TRBD2 (6 bases). Per the germline V gene, CDR1 is SGDLS and CDR2 is YYNGEE. This CDR3 is 14 amino acids long. V was cut by 4 bases and J by 4 bases, with 15 bases left in between. The CDR3 coding sequence is TGTGCCAGCAGCCCCCGGGCGGGGCAATACGAGCAGTACTTC. Translated, it gives CASSPRAGQYEQYF.

V and J are TRBV7-3 and TRBJ2-1; D is perhaps TRBD2 (6 bases). The CDR3 spans 17 residues. The V and J ends lost 1 base and 4 bases respectively, with 17 bases between them. CDR1 is SGHTA and CDR2 is FQGTGA in the germline V gene. The CDR3 is CASSLIGGRWTYNEQFF. Here the CDR3 DNA reads TGTGCCAGCAGCTTAATTGGGGGGAGGTGGACGTACAATGAGCAGTTCTTC. Looking up the rest from reference TRBV7-3 and TRBJ2-1 gives the full variable domain: GAGVSQTPSNKVTEKGKYVELRCDPISGHTALYWYRQSLGQGPEFLIYFQGTGAADDSGLPNDRFFAVRPEGSVSTLKIQRTERGDSAVYLCASSLIGGRWTYNEQFFGPGTRLTVL.